This TCR beta chain is from a study of T cells expressing NK-cell markers (dated by TCRdb to about 2020). Looking at the study overall: TCR beta-chain repertoires were profiled in sorted CD3+CD56+NKG2C+, CD3+CD56+NKG2C- and CD3+CD56-NKG2C+ T-cell subsets from about 8 donors. Among the eight sequenced donors, seven were HCMV-seropositive and one was HCMV-seronegative. Sequencing of the libraries produced 2 x 150 bp reads on Illumina HiSeq 2000/2500, MiSeq or NextSeq. Randomly selected healthy volunteers, three men and five women, were used as the eight sequenced donors.

With regard to this clonotype: The specificity of this receptor is unknown.

These reads were obtained on an Illumina HiSeq 2000. TCR beta cDNA libraries were made by 5'RACE template switching that added a universal primer site and unique molecular identifiers. cDNA synthesis was primed from the TCR beta constant segment, followed by two successive PCR amplification steps. Per the authors' processing: MIGEC handled demultiplexing of the reads and grouping by UMI, while MiTCR was used to assemble and quantify clonotypes. To exclude erroneous sequences, any TCR cDNA sequence not supported by at least two reads was discarded. The tcR package was used for downstream repertoire analysis, and clonotypes were matched between fractions using CDR3 nucleotide sequence together with V segment. VDJmatch was used to annotate antigen specificity against VDJdb, with one amino acid substitution allowed in CDR3. TCRdb reprocessed the reads and assigns one entry to each CDR3 protein sequence, leaving out DNA. The V and J calls follow TCRdb's processing rather than the paper's. The sample table records 300,000 to 450,000 distinct CDR3 sequences. Clones ranked in the top ten supply under 6.5% of the sample.

CDR1 and CDR2, looked up from the germline V gene, are KGHSH and LQKENI. The CDR3 runs 15 amino acids, cysteine and phenylalanine included. No DNA is given. HCMV serostatus was determined by detecting HCMV-specific IgG in serum with a commercial ELISA kit. Ficoll density gradient centrifugation was used to isolate peripheral blood mononuclear cells from blood. Broad study findings and their caveats: Whether the expanded NKG2C-expressing T cell clones were specific for HCMV antigens remained unclear. Those dominant clonotypes were again the most abundant among CD3+CD56-NKG2C+ cells in four donors, at about 25-60.1%. In over 5 donors, the dominant CD3+CD56+NKG2C+ clonotypes were among the top 10 CD8+ clonotypes and accounted for about 1.0-7.5% of CD8+ T cells.

This receptor chain uses TRBV18 and TRBJ2-2. The sequencing sample was made of blood T cells: a sorted CD56 or NKG2C T cell subset, CD4+ or CD8+ T cells, or bulk PBMC T cells (not recorded which). The sequence derives from a man aged 18-70 years in good health. This receptor has the CDR3 CASSPGIPGTGELFF.